This TCR beta chain was sequenced in a study of shared clonotypes between healthy human individuals. Looking at the study overall: The plates for each donor numbered three CD4 naive, three CD4 memory, two CD8 naive and one CD8 memory.

Positively selected for CCR7, the CD45RO-negative cells used as naive CD8 cells excluded terminally differentiated effector memory CD45RA+ cells. Each sorted subset replicate got 200 ng genomic DNA, 25,000 to 35,000 genomes. Authors' methods: Junction-only sequences without quality scores were provided by ImmunoSEQ, so filtering was different. Only in-frame clones appear in the TCRdb table, and some are missing; sequencing was by immunoSEQ multiplex PCR. Clone size and the V and J calls come from that table; the DNA yielded D and trimming. The table has 2 million to 2.5 million clones, just over 90% seen once. The germline V gene has CDR1 MDHEN and CDR2 SYDVKM. The CDR3 covers 14 residues. Trimming removed 6 bases at V and 1 base at J, with 11 bases between.

Sequencing input: naive CD8+ T cells from PBMCs. The genes are TRBV28 and TRBJ2-3, with D tentatively TRBD2 (5 bases). This clonotype was sampled from a man aged 18 to 29 in good health. Some clones in this sample may be carry-over from other donors' samples. The CDR3 protein is CASRKDLRTDTQYF. In DNA form, the CDR3 reads TGTGCCAGCAGAAAGGACTTACGCACAGATACGCAGTATTTT.